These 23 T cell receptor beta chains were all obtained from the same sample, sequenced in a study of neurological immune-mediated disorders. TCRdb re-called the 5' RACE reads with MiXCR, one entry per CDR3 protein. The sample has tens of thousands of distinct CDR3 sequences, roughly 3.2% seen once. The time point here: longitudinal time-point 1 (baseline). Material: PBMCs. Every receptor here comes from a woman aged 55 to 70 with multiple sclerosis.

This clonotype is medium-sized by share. The CDR3 loop is CSARADLYNSPLHF. DNA of the CDR3: TGCAGTGCTAGAGCGGACCTTTACAATTCACCCCTCCACTTT. This chain connects TRBV20-1 to TRBJ1-6; unclear D gene. The ends were cut back, 1 base at V and 7 bases at J, with 11 bases in the middle. CDR1 is DFQATT, CDR2 SNEGSKA, per germline (reference sequence). This CDR3 comprises 14 residues.

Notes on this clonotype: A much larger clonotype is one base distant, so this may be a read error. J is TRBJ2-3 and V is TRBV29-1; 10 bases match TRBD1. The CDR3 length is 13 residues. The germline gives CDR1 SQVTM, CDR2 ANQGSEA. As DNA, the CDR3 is TGCAGCGTTGGACAGGGGGCCGGAGATAAGCAGTATTTT. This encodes CSVGQGAGDKQYF.

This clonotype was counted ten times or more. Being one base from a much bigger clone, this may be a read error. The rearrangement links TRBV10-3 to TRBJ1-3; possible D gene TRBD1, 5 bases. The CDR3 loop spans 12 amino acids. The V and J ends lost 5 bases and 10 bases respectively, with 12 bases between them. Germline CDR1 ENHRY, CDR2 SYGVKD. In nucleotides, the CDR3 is TGTGCCATCAGTACACCGGGGGAAACCATATATTTT. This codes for CAISTPGETIYF.

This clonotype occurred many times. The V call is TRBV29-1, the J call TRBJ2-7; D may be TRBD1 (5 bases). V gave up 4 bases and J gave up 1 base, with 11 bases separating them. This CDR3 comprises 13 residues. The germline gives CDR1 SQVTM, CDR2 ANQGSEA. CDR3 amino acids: CSVVVQGSYEQYF. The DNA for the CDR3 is TGCAGCGTTGTGGTGCAGGGTTCCTACGAGCAGTACTTC.

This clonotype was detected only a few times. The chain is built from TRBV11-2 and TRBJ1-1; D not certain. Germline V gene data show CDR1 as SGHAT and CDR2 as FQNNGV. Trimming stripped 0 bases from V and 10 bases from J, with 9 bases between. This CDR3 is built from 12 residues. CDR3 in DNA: TGTGCCAGCAGCTTAGAACAGACGCGAGCTTTCTTT. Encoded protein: CASSLEQTRAFF.

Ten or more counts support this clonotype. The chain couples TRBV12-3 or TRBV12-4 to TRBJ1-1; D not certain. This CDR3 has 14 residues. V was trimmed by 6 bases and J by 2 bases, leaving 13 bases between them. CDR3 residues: CASSRDGSNTEAFF. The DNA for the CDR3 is TGTGCCAGCAGCAGAGACGGGAGCAACACTGAAGCTTTCTTT.

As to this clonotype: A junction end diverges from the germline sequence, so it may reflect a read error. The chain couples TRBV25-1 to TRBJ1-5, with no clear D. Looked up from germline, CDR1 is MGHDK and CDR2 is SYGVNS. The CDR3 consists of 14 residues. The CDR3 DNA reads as TGTGCCAGCAGTGGACCAGCGAGCAATAAGACCCAGAATTTT. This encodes CASSGPASNKTQNF.

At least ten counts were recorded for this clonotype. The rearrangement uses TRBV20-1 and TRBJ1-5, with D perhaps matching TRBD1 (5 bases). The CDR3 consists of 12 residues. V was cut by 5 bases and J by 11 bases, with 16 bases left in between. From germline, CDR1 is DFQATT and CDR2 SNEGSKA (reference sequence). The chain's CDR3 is CSAASDGRAQHF. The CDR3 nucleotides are TGCAGTGCTGCCTCGGACGGCAGGGCCCAGCATTTT.

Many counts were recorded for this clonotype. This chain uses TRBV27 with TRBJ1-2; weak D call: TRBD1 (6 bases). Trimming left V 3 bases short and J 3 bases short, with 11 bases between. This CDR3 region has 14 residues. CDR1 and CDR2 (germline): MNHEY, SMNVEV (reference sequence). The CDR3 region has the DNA TGTGCCAGCAGTTTGCAGGGGTCCTACTATGGCTACACCTTC. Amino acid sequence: CASSLQGSYYGYTF.

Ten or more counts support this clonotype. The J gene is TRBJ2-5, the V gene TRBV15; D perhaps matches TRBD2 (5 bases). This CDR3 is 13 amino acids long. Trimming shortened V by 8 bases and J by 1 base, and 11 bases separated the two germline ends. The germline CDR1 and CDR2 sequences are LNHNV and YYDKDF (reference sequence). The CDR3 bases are TGTGCCACCGAGAGGGCCACCCAAGAGACCCAGTACTTC. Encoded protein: CATERATQETQYF.

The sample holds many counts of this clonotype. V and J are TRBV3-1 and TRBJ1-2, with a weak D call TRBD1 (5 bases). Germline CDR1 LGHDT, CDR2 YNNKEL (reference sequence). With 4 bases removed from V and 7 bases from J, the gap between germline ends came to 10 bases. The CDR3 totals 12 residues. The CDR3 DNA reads TGTGCCAGCAGCCCCGACAGTACTGGCTACACCTTC. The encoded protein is CASSPDSTGYTF.

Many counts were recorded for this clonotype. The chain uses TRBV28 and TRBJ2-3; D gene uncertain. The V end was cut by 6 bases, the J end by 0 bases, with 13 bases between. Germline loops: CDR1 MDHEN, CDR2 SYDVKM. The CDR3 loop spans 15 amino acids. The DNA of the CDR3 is TGTGCCAGCAGCAATCCCCTAAGAAGCACAGATACGCAGTATTTT. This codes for CASSNPLRSTDTQYF.

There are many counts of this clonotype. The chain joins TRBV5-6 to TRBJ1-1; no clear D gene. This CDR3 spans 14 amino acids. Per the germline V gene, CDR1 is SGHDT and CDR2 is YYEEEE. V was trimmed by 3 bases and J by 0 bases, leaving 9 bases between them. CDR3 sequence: CASSSIGLNTEAFF. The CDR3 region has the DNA TGTGCCAGCAGCTCGATCGGCCTGAACACTGAAGCTTTCTTT. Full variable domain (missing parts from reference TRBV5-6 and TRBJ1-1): DAGVTQSPTHLIKTRGQQVTLRCSPKSGHDTVSWYQQALGQGPQFIFQYYEEEERQRGNFPDRFSGHQFPNYSSELNVNALLLGDSALYLCASSSIGLNTEAFFGQGTRLTVV.

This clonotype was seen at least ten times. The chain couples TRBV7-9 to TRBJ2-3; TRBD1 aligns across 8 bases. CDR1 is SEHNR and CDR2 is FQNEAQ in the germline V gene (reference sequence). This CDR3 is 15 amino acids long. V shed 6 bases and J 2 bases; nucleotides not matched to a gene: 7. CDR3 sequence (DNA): TGTGCCAGCAGAGACCGGACAGGGTACACAGATACGCAGTATTTT. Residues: CASRDRTGYTDTQYF.

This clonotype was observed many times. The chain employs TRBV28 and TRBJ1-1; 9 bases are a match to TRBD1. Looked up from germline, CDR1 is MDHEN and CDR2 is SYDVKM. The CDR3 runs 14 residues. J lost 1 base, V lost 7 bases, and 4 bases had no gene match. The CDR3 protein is CASNTQGANTEAFF. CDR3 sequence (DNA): TGTGCCAGCAATACACAGGGGGCGAACACTGAAGCTTTCTTT.

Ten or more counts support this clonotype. CDR3 in amino acids: CASSLEVQQSTDTQYF. CDR3 bases: TGCGCCAGCAGCTTGGAGGTCCAGCAGAGCACAGATACGCAGTATTTT. The J gene is TRBJ2-3, the V gene TRBV5-1; D unresolved. The germline gives CDR1 SGHRS, CDR2 YFSETQ. This CDR3 contains 16 residues. Trimming took off 0 bases at V and 0 bases at J, with 11 bases between the two ends.

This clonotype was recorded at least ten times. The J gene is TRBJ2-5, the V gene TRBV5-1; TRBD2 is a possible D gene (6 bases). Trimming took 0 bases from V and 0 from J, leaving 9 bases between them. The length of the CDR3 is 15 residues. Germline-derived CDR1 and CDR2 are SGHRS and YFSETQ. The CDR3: CASSLAGGYQETQYF. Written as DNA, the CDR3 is TGCGCCAGCAGCTTGGCCGGGGGATACCAAGAGACCCAGTACTTC.

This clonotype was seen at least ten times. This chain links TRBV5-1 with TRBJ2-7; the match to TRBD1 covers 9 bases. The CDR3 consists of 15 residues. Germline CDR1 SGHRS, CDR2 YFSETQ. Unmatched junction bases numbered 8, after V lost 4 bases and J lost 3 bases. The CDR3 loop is CASSPKQGADYEQYF. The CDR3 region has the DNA TGCGCCAGCAGCCCCAAACAGGGGGCAGACTACGAGCAGTACTTC.

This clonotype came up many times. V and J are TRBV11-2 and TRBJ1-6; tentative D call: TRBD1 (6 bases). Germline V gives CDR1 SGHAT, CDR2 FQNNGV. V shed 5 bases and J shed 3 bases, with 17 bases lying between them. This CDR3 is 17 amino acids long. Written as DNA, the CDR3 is TGTGCCAGCAGCCTCCGGGGGGGCGTCCACTATAATTCACCCCTCCACTTT. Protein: CASSLRGGVHYNSPLHF.

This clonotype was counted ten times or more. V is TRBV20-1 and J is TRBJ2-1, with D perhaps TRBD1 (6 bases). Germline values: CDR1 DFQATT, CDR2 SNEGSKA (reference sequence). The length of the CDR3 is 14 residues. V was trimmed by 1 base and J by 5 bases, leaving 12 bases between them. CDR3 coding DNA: TGCAGTGCTAGAGGGGACAAAGGAAACAATGAGCAGTTCTTC. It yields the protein CSARGDKGNNEQFF.

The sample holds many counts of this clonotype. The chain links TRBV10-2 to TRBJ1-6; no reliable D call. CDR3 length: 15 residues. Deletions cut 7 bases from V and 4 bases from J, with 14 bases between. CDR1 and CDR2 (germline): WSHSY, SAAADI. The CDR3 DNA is TGCGCCAGCAAGCTGCGAGGCTTATATAATTCACCCCTCCACTTT. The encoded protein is CASKLRGLYNSPLHF.

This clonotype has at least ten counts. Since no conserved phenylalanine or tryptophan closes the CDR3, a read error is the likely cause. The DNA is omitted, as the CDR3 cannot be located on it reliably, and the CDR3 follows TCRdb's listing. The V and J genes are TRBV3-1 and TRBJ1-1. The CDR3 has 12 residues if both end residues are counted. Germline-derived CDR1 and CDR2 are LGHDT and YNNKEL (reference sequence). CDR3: CASSLGPGPLLP.

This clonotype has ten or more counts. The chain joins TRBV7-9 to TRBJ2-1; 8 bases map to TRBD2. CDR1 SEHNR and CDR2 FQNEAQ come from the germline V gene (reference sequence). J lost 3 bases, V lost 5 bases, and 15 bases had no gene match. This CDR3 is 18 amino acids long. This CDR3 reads CASSALKAGASLYNEQFF. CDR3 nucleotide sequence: TGTGCCAGCAGCGCTTTAAAAGCGGGGGCCTCTCTCTACAATGAGCAGTTCTTC.